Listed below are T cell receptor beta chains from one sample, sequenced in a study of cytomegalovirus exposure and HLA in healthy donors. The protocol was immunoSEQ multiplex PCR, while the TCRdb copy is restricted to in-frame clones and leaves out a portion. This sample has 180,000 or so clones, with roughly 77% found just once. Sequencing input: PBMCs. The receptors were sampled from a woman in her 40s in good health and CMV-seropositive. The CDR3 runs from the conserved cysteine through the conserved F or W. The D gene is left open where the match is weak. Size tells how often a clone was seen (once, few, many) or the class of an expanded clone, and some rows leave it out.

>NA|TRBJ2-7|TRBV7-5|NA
CARSGLSGRAREQYF
TGTGCCAGAAGCGGTTTAAGCGGGAGGGCTCGGGAGCAGTACTTC
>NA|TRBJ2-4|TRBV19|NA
CASMKWGIGLSKNIQYF
TGTGCCAGTATGAAATGGGGAATTGGACTAAGCAAAAACATTCAGTACTTC
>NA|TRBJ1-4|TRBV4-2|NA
CASSPGAMDSNEKLFF
TGTGCCAGCAGCCCGGGAGCGATGGACTCTAATGAAAAACTGTTTTTT
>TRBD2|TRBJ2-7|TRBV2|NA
CASRLAVSSYEQYF
TGTGCCAGCAGACTAGCGGTTAGCTCCTACGAGCAGTACTTC
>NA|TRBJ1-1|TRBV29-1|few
CSAERGKEAFF
TGCAGCGCCGAAAGGGGTAAGGAAGCTTTCTTT
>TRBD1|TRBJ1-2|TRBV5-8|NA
CAGQGALYGYTF
TGTGCCGGACAGGGGGCTCTCTATGGCTACACCTTC
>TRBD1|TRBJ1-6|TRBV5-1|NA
CASSTDRVGSPLHF
TGCGCCAGCAGCACGGACAGGGTGGGGTCACCCCTCCACTTT
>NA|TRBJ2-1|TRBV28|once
CATRGYEQFF
TGTGCCACCCGGGGGTATGAGCAGTTCTTC
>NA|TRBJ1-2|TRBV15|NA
CATSRDYSHQPNYGYTF
TGTGCCACCAGCAGAGATTACAGCCACCAACCTAACTATGGCTACACCTTC
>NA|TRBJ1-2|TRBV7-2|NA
CASSVGNPGDYGYTF
TGTGCCAGCAGCGTGGGGAATCCGGGGGACTATGGCTACACCTTC
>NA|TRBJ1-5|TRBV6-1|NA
CASSEEVAGTSPQHF
TGTGCCAGCAGTGAAGAGGTGGCAGGGACTAGCCCCCAGCATTTT
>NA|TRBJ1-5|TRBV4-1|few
CASSQDPIGGSPQHF
TGCGCCAGCAGCCAAGACCCCATCGGCGGGTCGCCCCAGCATTTT